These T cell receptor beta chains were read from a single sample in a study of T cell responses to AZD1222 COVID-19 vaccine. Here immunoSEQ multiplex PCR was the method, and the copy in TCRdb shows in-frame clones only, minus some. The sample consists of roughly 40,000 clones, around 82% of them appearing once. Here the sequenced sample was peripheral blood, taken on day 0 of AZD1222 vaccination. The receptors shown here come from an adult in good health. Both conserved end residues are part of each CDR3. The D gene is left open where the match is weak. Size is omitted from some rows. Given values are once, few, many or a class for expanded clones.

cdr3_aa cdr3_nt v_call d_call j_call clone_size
CASSTREFPTAFF TGTGCCAGTAGTACCAGGGAGTTCCCGACAGCTTTCTTT TRBV19 NA TRBJ1-1 NA
CASSQEGDEQFF TGTGCCAGCAGTCAGGAGGGGGATGAGCAGTTCTTC TRBV6-5 NA TRBJ2-1 NA
CASSAAGGNTGELFF TGTGCCAGCAGCGCCGCAGGGGGTAACACCGGGGAGCTGTTTTTT TRBV7-8 TRBD1 TRBJ2-2 NA
CASSIDPGRANTEAFF TGTGCCAGTAGTATAGATCCCGGACGGGCGAACACTGAAGCTTTCTTT TRBV19 NA TRBJ1-1 NA
CASSYRGAGQETQYF TGTGCCAGCAGTTACCGGGGGGCCGGTCAAGAGACCCAGTACTTC TRBV6-2/TRBV6-3 NA TRBJ2-5 NA
CASNPRGLLSNEKLFF TGTGCCAGCAATCCCCGGGGCTTACTTTCTAATGAAAAACTGTTTTTT TRBV19 NA TRBJ1-4 NA
CASSESRRSKSF TGTGCCAGCAGTGAATCCCGGCGGAGCAAGAGCTTC TRBV2 NA TRBJ1-2 NA
CASGPPGRGYTF TGTGCCAGTGGGCCTCCGGGACGTGGCTACACCTTC TRBV19 NA TRBJ1-2 NA
CASSPQHSSTDTQYF TGTGCCAGCAGCCCCCAACATTCTAGCACAGATACGCAGTATTTT TRBV3-1/TRBV3-2 NA TRBJ2-3 NA
CATSDAVGYGYTF TGTGCCACCAGTGATGCGGTCGGCTATGGCTACACCTTC TRBV24-1 NA TRBJ1-2 NA
CASSTGGDYGYTF TGTGCCAGTAGTACCGGGGGCGACTATGGCTACACCTTC TRBV19 NA TRBJ1-2 few
CASSLDPSGGATEQFF TGCGCCAGCAGCTTGGATCCTAGCGGGGGGGCCACTGAGCAGTTCTTC TRBV5-1 TRBD2 TRBJ2-1 NA
CASSPGSQVDNSPLHF TGTGCCAGCTCACCAGGGTCCCAGGTCGATAATTCACCCCTCCACTTT TRBV18 NA TRBJ1-6 NA
CASSQGRGLGELFF TGTGCCAGCAGCCAAGGGAGGGGGCTCGGGGAGCTGTTTTTT TRBV4-2 NA TRBJ2-2 NA
CASSQEIATNEKLFF TGCGCCAGCAGCCAAGAAATTGCAACTAATGAAAAACTGTTTTTT TRBV4-3 NA TRBJ1-4 NA
CASSLSFRSYEQYF TGTGCCAGCAGTTTATCATTCCGCTCCTACGAGCAGTACTTC TRBV27 NA TRBJ2-7 NA
CASSLGGSGGSFF TGTGCCAGCAGCTTAGGAGGTAGCGGGGGGAGTTTTTTT TRBV7-2 TRBD2 TRBJ2-3 NA
CASSLGSGTGGNEQFF TGTGCCAGCAGCTTAGGGTCCGGGACAGGTGGTAATGAGCAGTTCTTC TRBV11-3 TRBD1 TRBJ2-1 once
CASSLDSDTEAFF TGCGCCAGCAGCCTAGACAGTGACACTGAAGCTTTCTTT TRBV4-1 NA TRBJ1-1 NA
CASSQDPGVTTYGYTF TGCGCCAGCAGCCAAGATCCGGGGGTGACAACCTATGGCTACACCTTC TRBV4-3 NA TRBJ1-2 NA
CASSLISSYNSPLHF TGTGCCAGCAGTCTTATAAGCTCCTATAATTCACCCCTCCACTTT TRBV28 NA TRBJ1-6 few
CASSRESHSPLHF TGTGCCAGCAGTCGGGAAAGTCACTCACCCCTCCACTTT TRBV12-3/TRBV12-4 NA TRBJ1-6 NA
CASSKAPGLDYGYTF TGTGCCAGCAGTAAAGCCCCAGGTCTAGACTATGGCTACACCTTC TRBV27 NA TRBJ1-2 once
CASSTPRGWGEKLFF TGTGCCAGTAGTACCCCCCGGGGGTGGGGTGAAAAACTGTTTTTT TRBV19 NA TRBJ1-4 NA
CASSVQSSYNEQFF TGTGCCAGCAGCGTCCAAAGCTCCTACAATGAGCAGTTCTTC TRBV9 NA TRBJ2-1 NA
CASSPPSLGGENTEAFF TGTGCCAGCTCACCACCTAGTTTGGGGGGCGAGAACACTGAAGCTTTCTTT TRBV18 NA TRBJ1-1 NA
CASSPSASWGQETQYF TGTGCCAGCAGCCCGTCGGCTAGTTGGGGGCAAGAGACCCAGTACTTC TRBV7-8 NA TRBJ2-5 few
CASSQDPSSPLHF TGTGCCAGCAGCCAAGATCCGAGTTCACCCCTCCACTTT TRBV3-1/TRBV3-2 NA TRBJ1-6 few
CASSQRGTGVNNSPLHF TGCGCCAGCAGCCAAAGGGGGACAGGGGTAAACAATTCACCCCTCCACTTT TRBV4-3 TRBD1 TRBJ1-6 NA
CASTTQGLAGETQYF TGCGCCAGCACCACTCAAGGGCTAGCGGGAGAGACCCAGTACTTC TRBV5-1 TRBD2 TRBJ2-5 NA
CASRVAGGPSEQYF TGTGCCAGCAGGGTAGCGGGGGGCCCTAGCGAGCAGTACTTC TRBV27 TRBD2 TRBJ2-7 NA
CASMGARAYGYTF TGTGCCAGTATGGGGGCCCGGGCCTATGGCTACACCTTC TRBV19 NA TRBJ1-2 NA
CASSEGPNTEAFF TGTGCCAGCAGTGAGGGGCCGAACACTGAAGCTTTCTTT TRBV6-1 NA TRBJ1-1 NA
CASSLADREVTF TGTGCCAGCAGCTTGGCGGACAGGGAGGTCACCTTC TRBV5-8 TRBD1 TRBJ1-2 NA
CASSTQGAPDTDTQYF TGCGCCAGCAGCACGCAGGGGGCACCCGACACAGATACGCAGTATTTT TRBV5-1 TRBD1 TRBJ2-3 NA
CASSSLLYGYTF TGTGCCAGCAGTTCCCTCTTGTATGGCTACACCTTC TRBV28 NA TRBJ1-2 NA
CASSSSWSEQFF TGTGCCAGCAGCTCGAGTTGGAGCGAGCAGTTCTTC TRBV5-8 NA TRBJ2-1 once
CAWSVWELNNSPLHF TGTGCCTGGAGTGTATGGGAATTAAATAATTCACCCCTCCACTTT TRBV30 NA TRBJ1-6 NA
CASSVGQGAIGELFF TGTGCCAGCAGCGTAGGGCAGGGGGCTATCGGGGAGCTGTTTTTT TRBV9 TRBD1 TRBJ2-2 few
CASSLIRSSYEQYF TGTGCCAGCAGCTTAATCAGGAGCTCCTACGAGCAGTACTTC TRBV7-2 NA TRBJ2-7 NA
CAINTGAYGYTF TGTGCCATCAACACAGGGGCCTATGGCTACACCTTC TRBV10-3 TRBD1 TRBJ1-2 NA
CASSYGVVAFF TGTGCCAGCAGTTACGGGGTGGTTGCTTTCTTT TRBV6-5 NA TRBJ1-1 NA
CASRQGALYEQYF TGTGCCAGCAGACAGGGGGCGCTTTACGAGCAGTACTTC TRBV6-5 TRBD1 TRBJ2-7 NA
CASSRGHATNEKLFF TGCGCCAGCAGCCGAGGACATGCAACTAATGAAAAACTGTTTTTT TRBV4-3 NA TRBJ1-4 NA
CASSLGAVNYGYTF TGTGCCAGCAGCTTAGGGGCGGTGAACTATGGCTACACCTTC TRBV11-2 NA TRBJ1-2 NA